This T cell receptor beta chain derives from a study of T cell responses to AZD1222 COVID-19 vaccine. Clones were sequenced by immunoSEQ multiplex PCR, and TCRdb holds only the in-frame ones, with some missing. The sample lists 150,000 or so clones, around 91% occurring once. Germline V CDR1 and CDR2: SGHVS, FQNEAQ. The V end was cut by 1 base, the J end by 5 bases, with 11 bases between. This CDR3 has 15 residues. Of note for this clone: What it binds is not known.

Study-level results: Elevations in Spike-specific TCR breadth and depth followed administration of two AZD1222 doses. In a largely white British group with more females than males, clonal diversity was possibly underestimated. Mapped onto spike, vaccine-associated CD4 TCRs spanned it and were dominant at 160-218 and 743-854.

The material sequenced was peripheral blood, taken on day 0 of AZD1222 vaccination. The chain joins TRBV7-8 to TRBJ1-4; a possible D gene is TRBD1 (5 bases). This sequence was found in an adult in good health. The CDR3 DNA follows: TGTGCCAGCAGCTTAGGGGGGACGAGGAATGAAAAACTGTTTTTT. It encodes CASSLGGTRNEKLFF.